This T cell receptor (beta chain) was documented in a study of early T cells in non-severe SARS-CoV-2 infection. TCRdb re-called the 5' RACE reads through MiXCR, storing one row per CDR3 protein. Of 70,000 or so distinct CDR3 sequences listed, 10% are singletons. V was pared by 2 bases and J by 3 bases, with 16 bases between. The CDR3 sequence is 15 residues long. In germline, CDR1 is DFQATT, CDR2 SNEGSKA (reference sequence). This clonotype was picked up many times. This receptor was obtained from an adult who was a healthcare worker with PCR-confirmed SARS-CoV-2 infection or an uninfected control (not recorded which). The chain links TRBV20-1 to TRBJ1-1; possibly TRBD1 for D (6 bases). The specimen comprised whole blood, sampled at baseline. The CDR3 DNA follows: TGCAGTGCTAGATCGTGGGGAGGGGGTGACACTGAAGCTTTCTTT. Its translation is CSARSWGGGDTEAFF.